Following are 30 T cell receptor beta chains from one sample sequenced in a study of tumor-infiltrating lymphocytes in primary liver carcinoma. Co-extracted RNA and DNA came from approximately 20-30 mg of unsorted bulk tissue. Priming with a constant-region primer yielded TCR beta cDNA from roughly 490 ng total RNA. Construction of TCR beta libraries relied on three successive nested multiplex PCR rounds employing slightly modified ARM-PCR. The first two PCR rounds used TRBV1-TRBV30 forward primers with a C-beta reverse primer, roughly 11 cycles each. TCRdb reprocessed the multiplex PCR reads via MiXCR and lists one record per CDR3 protein. The data contain 70,000 to 75,000 distinct CDR3 sequences, almost 70% of them singletons. What was sequenced was liver tumor tissue from sampling region 4. Subset indicated: tumor region T4, right-lateral pole. These receptors came from a man aged 40-49 years with primary liver carcinoma and hepatitis B virus infection.

This clonotype was found a few times. Compared with germline, one end of the junction differs, possibly owing to a read error. The chain has TRBV11-2 and TRBJ1-2; the D is unclear. This CDR3 has 15 residues. CDR1 SGHAT and CDR2 FQNNGV come from the germline V gene. This CDR3 is CASSLDLSSHYGYTF. In DNA, the CDR3 is TGTGCCAGCAGCCTAGATTTATCCAGTCACTATGGCTACACCTTT.

On this clonotype: This may come from a read error, since a much larger clone is one base off. The chain carries TRBV28 and TRBJ2-1; TRBD2 agrees at 10 bases. The CDR3 totals 17 residues. The germline gives CDR1 MDHEN, CDR2 SYDVKM. The CDR3, as DNA: TGTGCCAGCACTTTATTCGGGGGAGCGGGAGGGCCAAATGAGCAGTTCTTC. Translating gives CASTLFGGAGGPNEQFF. Drawing the rest from reference TRBV28 and TRBJ2-1, the complete variable domain is DVKVTQSSRYLVKRTGEKVFLECVQDMDHENMFWYRQDPGLGLRLIYFSYDVKMKEKGDIPEGYSVSREKKERFSLILESASTNQTSMYLCASTLFGGAGGPNEQFFGPGTRLTVL.

Regarding this clonotype: One end of the junction fails to match germline, which may point to a read error. V usage is TRBV6-1 and J usage is TRBJ2-7; tentatively, D is TRBD2 (6 bases). Per germline, CDR1 MNHNS and CDR2 SASEGT. This CDR3 has 15 amino acids. The CDR3 loop reads CASSEEAGHSYEKYF. CDR3 nucleotides: TGTGCCAGCAGTGAAGAGGCGGGGCATAGCTACGAGAAGTACTTC.

As for this clonotype: A much larger clonotype is one base distant, so this may be a read error. V gene TRBV6-5 combines with J gene TRBJ2-1; D is unclear. Between the trimmed V and J ends, which lost 2 bases and 6 bases, there was a span of 11 bases. The CDR3 loop spans 14 amino acids. CDR1 and CDR2 (germline): MNHEY, SVGAGI. The CDR3 loop is CASSYESGGNEQFF. CDR3 coding DNA: TGTGCCAGCAGTTACGAGTCGGGCGGCAATGAGCAGTTCTTC.

Regarding this clonotype: A read error is likely, as this CDR3 ends without the conserved phenylalanine or tryptophan. DNA of the CDR3: TGTGCCAGCAGCTTAGTGGCGCTAGCGGGAATCAGGGAGCTGTTTCTT. Protein sequence: CASSLVALAGIRELFL. The V call is TRBV11-2, the J call TRBJ2-2; 9 positions match TRBD2. The V gene end was trimmed by 1 base and the J gene end by 9 bases; junction bases not matched to a gene: 9. This CDR3 is 16 amino acids long. CDR1 is SGHAT and CDR2 is FQNNGV in the germline V gene.

This clonotype appeared many times. V gene TRBV5-4 combines with J gene TRBJ2-3; the match to TRBD2 covers 9 bases. The length of the CDR3 is 15 residues. V shed 5 bases and J 3 bases; nucleotides not matched to a gene: 7. Germline CDR1 reads SGHNT; CDR2 reads YYREEE (reference sequence). Here the CDR3 DNA reads TGTGCCAGCAGGGCTAGCGGGACCGGGACAGATACGCAGTATTTT. As protein: CASRASGTGTDTQYF.

This chain links TRBV6-6 with TRBJ1-5, with D uncertain. The CDR3 covers 13 residues. From germline, CDR1 is MNHNY and CDR2 SVGAGI (reference sequence). The ends were cut back, 6 bases at V and 4 bases at J, with 10 bases in the middle. The DNA of the CDR3 is TGTGCCAGCAGGTCGATGTCTAATCAGCCCCAGCATTTT. It codes for CASRSMSNQPQHF.

This clonotype was seen ten or more times. The rearrangement uses TRBV6-5 and TRBJ2-1; D is perhaps TRBD1 (6 bases). CDR3 length: 13 amino acids. V shed 6 bases and J shed 5 bases, with 11 bases lying between them. Germline V lookup: CDR1 MNHEY, CDR2 SVGAGI. The CDR3 loop is CASSKTGNNEQFF. Written as DNA, the CDR3 is TGTGCCAGCAGCAAGACAGGCAACAATGAGCAGTTCTTC.

Worth noting for this clonotype: Mismatch with germline at one junction end may stem from a read error. This chain joins TRBV10-1 and TRBJ2-1; 7 bases line up with TRBD2. The germline V gene encodes CDR1 WNHNN and CDR2 SYGVQD (reference sequence). This CDR3 region has 15 residues. The CDR3 DNA sequence: TGCGCCAGCAATGGGAAGCGGGGTTCCTACAATGAGCAGTTATTC. This encodes CASNGKRGSYNEQLF.

CDR3 region: CASSQGGKQYF. The CDR3 bases are TGTGCCAGCAGCCAGGGGGGGAAGCAGTACTTC. The chain employs TRBV7-2 and TRBJ2-7; D tentatively reads TRBD1 or TRBD2 (7 bases each). The CDR3 is 11 amino acids. V was pared by 5 bases and J by 8 bases, with 10 bases between. Per the germline V gene, CDR1 is SGHTA and CDR2 is FQGNSA. The variable domain in full, completed from reference TRBV7-2 and TRBJ2-7, reads GAGVSQSPSNKVTEKGKDVELRCDPISGHTALYWYRQSLGQGLEFLIYFQGNSAPDKSGLPSDRFSAERTGGSVSTLTIQRTQQEDSAVYLCASSQGGKQYFGPGTRLTVT.

This clonotype was seen a few times. One end of the junction fails to match germline, which may point to a read error. The chain uses TRBV7-9 and TRBJ2-2; D perhaps matches TRBD2 (5 bases). This CDR3 is built from 14 residues. The germline CDR1 and CDR2 sequences are SEHNR and FQNEAQ (reference sequence). CDR3 loop: CASSPSTNIGELFF. CDR3 nucleotides: TGTGCCAGCAGCCCGTCAACGAACATCGGGGAACTGTTTTTT.

A note on this clonotype: The junction differs from germline at one of its ends, possibly a read error. The genes are TRBV7-8 and TRBJ2-7; the D gene is possibly TRBD2 (7 bases). The CDR3 is 13 amino acids. Germline V gene data show CDR1 as SGHVS and CDR2 as FQNEAQ. The CDR3 loop reads CTSSGDKIYEQYF. The CDR3 DNA reads TGTACCAGCAGCGGGGACAAGATCTACGAGCAGTACTTC.

This clonotype was picked up one time. A junction end diverges from the germline sequence, so it may reflect a read error. The rearrangement uses TRBV6-6 and TRBJ2-1; no clear D gene. The CDR3 spans 13 residues. Germline V gene sequence: CDR1 MNHNY, CDR2 SVGAGI (reference sequence). CDR3 sequence reads: CASSPPSYNEQFF. CDR3 bases: TGTGCTAGCAGTCCCCCCTCCTACAATGAGCAGTTCTTC.

In regard to this clonotype: The conserved closing phenylalanine or tryptophan is absent in this CDR3, likely reflecting a read error. The V and J genes are TRBV6-6 and TRBJ1-1, with D hard to call. Per the germline V gene, CDR1 is MNHNY and CDR2 is SVGAGI (reference sequence). The length of the CDR3 is 13 residues. The CDR3 sequence is CASRQSMNTEAFL. DNA for the CDR3: TGTGCCAGCAGGCAGAGCATGAATACTGAAGCTTTCCTC.

This clonotype has just one count. Likely a read error: the CDR3 ends without its conserved phenylalanine or tryptophan. The chain employs TRBV6-6 and TRBJ2-7; 10 positions match TRBD2. Germline CDR1 reads MNHNY; CDR2 reads SVGAGI (reference sequence). The CDR3 has 16 amino acids. For the CDR3, the DNA is TGTACCAGCAGTTACTCGAGCCTAGCGGGAGCATACGAGCAGTACTCC. It is translated as CTSSYSSLAGAYEQYS.

The sample holds many counts of this clonotype. The chain recombines TRBV7-8 with TRBJ2-7; D call uncertain. V shed 1 base and J shed 7 bases, with 11 bases lying between them. The CDR3 runs 13 residues. Germline CDR1 and CDR2: SGHVS and FQNEAQ. As DNA, the CDR3 is TGTGCCAGCAGCTTAGGGACGGTCTGGGAGCAGTACTTC. Translation: CASSLGTVWEQYF.

Remarks on this clonotype: An end of the junction differs from the germline gene, which may be a read error. The chain combines TRBV7-9 with TRBJ2-3; D call uncertain. CDR1 and CDR2 (germline): SEHNR, FQNEAQ (reference sequence). This CDR3 region has 11 residues. The CDR3 here is CASSLEDTQYF. In nucleotides, the CDR3 is TGTGCCAGCAGCCTCGAAGATACACAGTATTTT.

This clonotype occurred a few times. The genes are TRBV28 and TRBJ1-1; D uncertain. The V end lost 10 bases, the J end lost 0 bases, and 12 bases lay between the germline ends. The CDR3 length is 13 residues. Germline V lookup: CDR1 MDHEN, CDR2 SYDVKM. In DNA, the CDR3 is TGTGCCACCCTTCCCCCCCTGAACACTGAAGCTTTCTTT. It specifies CATLPPLNTEAFF.

This chain links TRBV5-5 with TRBJ2-7; 8 bases align to TRBD2. The CDR3 is made up of 15 amino acids. The germline V gene encodes CDR1 SGHKS and CDR2 YYEKEE (reference sequence). CDR3 residues: CVSSRGLGPSYEQYF. The DNA for the CDR3 is TGTGTTAGCAGCCGGGGACTAGGGCCATCCTACGAGCAGTACTTC.

The rearrangement links TRBV11-2 to TRBJ2-1; D is uncertain. Germline V gene lookup returns CDR1 SGHAT and CDR2 FQNNGV. The CDR3 is 14 residues long. Trimming shortened V by 10 bases and J by 1 base, and 14 bases separated the two germline ends. CDR3 bases: TGTGCCACCGGGCAAGACCCATCCTACAATGAGCAGTTCTTC. Translating it yields CATGQDPSYNEQFF.

As regards this clonotype: Germline is not matched at one junction end, which may reflect a read error. For the CDR3, the DNA is TGCGCCAGCAGCTACTTTTCGACTAGCGGGAGGGGAGGCGGGTACTTC. Protein product: CASSYFSTSGRGGGYF. The V and J genes are TRBV11-2 and TRBJ2-7; 14 positions match TRBD2. Germline V gene sequence: CDR1 SGHAT, CDR2 FQNNGV. This CDR3 spans 16 amino acids.

To note about this clonotype: A read error may account for a junction end that differs from germline. This chain uses TRBV4-2 with TRBJ2-3, with unresolved D. Germline V lookup: CDR1 LGHNA, CDR2 YNFKEQ. This CDR3 region has 14 residues. CDR3 coding DNA: TGTACCAGCAGCCTATTGGGGAGCACAGATACGCAGTATTTT. It translates to CTSSLLGSTDTQYF.

This clonotype appeared many times. The V and J genes are TRBV6-1 and TRBJ2-7, with 10 bases matching TRBD1. From germline, CDR1 is MNHNS and CDR2 SASEGT. Germline trimming cut 4 bases from V and 3 bases from J; bases unmatched to any gene: 3. The CDR3 has 14 amino acids. CDR3 in amino acids: CASSGRDRGYEQYF. For the CDR3, the DNA is TGTGCCAGCAGTGGCCGGGACAGGGGCTACGAGCAGTACTTC.

A note on this clonotype: One end of the junction varies from germline; a read error may be responsible. The J gene is TRBJ2-3, the V gene TRBV6-5, with 11 bases lining up with TRBD2. Looked up from germline, CDR1 is MNHEY and CDR2 is SVGAGI. This CDR3 region has 15 residues. CDR3 DNA sequence: TGTGCCAGCAGTTACGGGACTAGCGGCACAGATATGCAGTATTTT. Translated, it gives CASSYGTSGTDMQYF.

Remarks on this clonotype: One end of the junction does not line up with germline, which may come from a read error. The DNA for the CDR3 is TGTGCCAGCAGCCAGGAGGACAGGGAAGAGACCCAGTGCTTC. Protein: CASSQEDREETQCF. This chain joins TRBV14 and TRBJ2-5; the match to TRBD1 covers 8 bases. The CDR3 contains 14 residues. Germline loops: CDR1 SGHDN, CDR2 FVKESK. Full variable domain (outside the CDR3, taken from reference TRBV14 and TRBJ2-5): EAGVTQFPSHSVIEKGQTVTLRCDPISGHDNLYWYRRVMGKEIKFLLHFVKESKQDESGMPNNRFLAERTGGTYSTLKVQPAELEDSGVYFCASSQEDREETQCFGPGTRLLVL.

In its sample, this clonotype was seen many times. The chain couples TRBV6-6 to TRBJ1-2; D gene uncertain. Germline lookup yields CDR1 MNHNY and CDR2 SVGAGI (reference sequence). The CDR3 runs 11 residues. V lost 0 bases, J lost 13 bases, and 9 bases lay in between. The CDR3 is CASSYSSELTF. The CDR3 coding sequence is TGTGCCAGCAGTTACTCGAGTGAGCTCACCTTC.

Details on this clonotype: At one end, the junction sequence differs from germline, possibly due to a read error. This sequence joins TRBV6-6 and TRBJ2-2; tentative D call: TRBD2 (6 bases). CDR3 size: 11 residues. Germline CDR1 and CDR2: MNHNY and SVGAGI (reference sequence). CDR3 sequence (DNA): TGTGCCATCCGGGGCGGCGGGGAACTGTTTTTT. This gives the protein CAIRGGGELFF.

This clonotype was picked up many times. The chain employs TRBV10-3 and TRBJ1-4, with D maybe TRBD1 (6 bases). Trimming pared 6 bases from V and 4 bases from J, leaving 12 bases between. This CDR3 spans 14 amino acids. The germline gives CDR1 ENHRY, CDR2 SYGVKD. CDR3: CAISSGDGNEKLFF. CDR3 DNA: TGTGCCATCAGCTCAGGGGACGGTAATGAAAAACTGTTTTTT.

The chain joins TRBV20-1 to TRBJ2-7; 10 nucleotides align to TRBD1. The CDR3 has 12 amino acids. Germline V gives CDR1 DFQATT, CDR2 SNEGSKA (reference sequence). Trimming cost V 6 bases and J 8 bases; bases outside gene matches: 7. CDR3 region: CSAGQGSNKQYF. The CDR3 DNA follows: TGCAGTGCGGGACAGGGGAGTAACAAGCAGTACTTC.

As concerns this clonotype: As the CDR3 is not closed by the conserved phenylalanine or tryptophan, this likely results from a read error. V and J are TRBV29-1 and TRBJ2-7; D is perhaps TRBD1 (6 bases). The CDR3 runs to 13 residues. Trimming removed 8 bases at V and 5 bases at J, with 19 bases between. Germline V lookup: CDR1 SQVTM, CDR2 ANQGSEA. This CDR3 reads CSTEGQGSHEQYL. CDR3 sequence (DNA): TGCAGCACCGAGGGGCAGGGGTCACACGAGCAGTACCTC.